Detailed here is one T cell receptor (beta chain). Its specificity is not known. Looked up from germline, CDR1 is MDHEN and CDR2 is SYDVKM. J was trimmed by 7 bases and V by 6 bases; bases with no gene match: 0. The CDR3 has 11 residues. PCR amplification relied on 60 Vbeta primers (plus 13 Jbeta primers). Study processing details: Roughly 11 million shared chains were among around 80 million unique TCR beta chains counted in a later analysis. Profiled with immunoSEQ multiplex PCR; TCRdb holds only in-frame clones, not every one. V and J calls and clone size are copied from that table; D and trimming were computed from the DNA. The table lists 100,000 to 150,000 clones, nearly 80% of them singletons. The sample comes from a study of cytomegalovirus exposure and HLA in healthy donors. Overall study findings and caveats: Across donors, sequencing depth was assumed by presence/absence analyses to be roughly uniform.

V and J are TRBV28 and TRBJ2-7; 10 nucleotides align to TRBD1. The origin of this receptor is a woman in her thirties or forties in good health and CMV-seronegative. Sequencing used PBMCs. CDR3 amino acids: CASRGQGEQYF. CDR3 DNA sequence: TGTGCCAGCAGGGGACAGGGGGAGCAGTACTTC.